Given below is one T cell receptor (beta chain) in context. This record comes from a study of blood T cell repertoires in COVID-19. Generated by immunoSEQ multiplex PCR, the TCRdb table keeps only in-frame clones and is missing some. The sample contains about 40,000 clones, around 87% of which appear only once. The source is an elderly woman with active COVID-19. Sample: peripheral blood.

The CDR3 region is CATSAEGSLETQYF. In nucleotides, the CDR3 is TGTGCCACCAGTGCCGAGGGTAGTCTAGAGACCCAGTACTTC. The chain links TRBV24-1 to TRBJ2-5, with D perhaps matching TRBD2 (5 bases). Germline assignment: CDR1 KGHDR and CDR2 SFDVKD. The ends were cut back, 5 bases at V and 4 bases at J, with 13 bases in the middle. The CDR3 contains 14 residues.